This TCR beta chain was captured by sequencing in a study of cytomegalovirus exposure and HLA in healthy donors. Investigators did not record CMV serostatus for this donor. The CDR3 has 17 residues. Germline CDR1 and CDR2: LNHNV and YYDKDF (reference sequence). Unmatched junction bases numbered 9, after V lost 3 bases and J lost 3 bases. Amplification used 60 Vbeta primers and 13 Jbeta primers. In the study's own analysis: In a later analysis, the count reached 80 million or so unique TCR beta chains, with 9 million to 11 million shared. The protocol was immunoSEQ multiplex PCR, while the TCRdb copy is restricted to in-frame clones and leaves out a portion. V, J and clone size derive from that table, while D and trimming were established from the DNA sequence. Seen here are more than 80,000 clones, around 60% observed once, and the top ten hold 2.3%.

Sequencing input: PBMCs. The sequence was obtained from a human donor in good health. This rearrangement joins TRBV15 to TRBJ2-1, with 9 bases matching TRBD1. As DNA, the CDR3 is TGTGCCACCAGCAGCCGGACAGGGGCCGCGATCTACAATGAGCAGTTCTTC. Protein product: CATSSRTGAAIYNEQFF.